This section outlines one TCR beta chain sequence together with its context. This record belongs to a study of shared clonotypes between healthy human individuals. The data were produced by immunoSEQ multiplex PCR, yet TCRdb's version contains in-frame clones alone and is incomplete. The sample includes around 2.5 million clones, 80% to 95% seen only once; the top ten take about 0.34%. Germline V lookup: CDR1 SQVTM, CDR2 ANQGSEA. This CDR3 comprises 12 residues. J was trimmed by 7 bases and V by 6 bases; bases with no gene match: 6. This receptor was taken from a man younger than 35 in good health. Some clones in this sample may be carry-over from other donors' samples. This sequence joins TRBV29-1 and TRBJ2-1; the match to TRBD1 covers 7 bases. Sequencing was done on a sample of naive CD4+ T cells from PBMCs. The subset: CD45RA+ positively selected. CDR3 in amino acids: CSVDPGGNEQFF. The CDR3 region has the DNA TGCAGCGTGGACCCAGGGGGAAATGAGCAGTTCTTC.